Sequencing of this T cell receptor beta chain was carried out in a study of T cell repertoires in cytomegalovirus infection. Turning to the study itself: Indications came from public TCR beta signatures; they pointed to CMV infection and to a matching HLA type. Study conclusions and caveats: CMV-specific HLA-C-restricted TCR beta clonotypes dominated the ex vivo response. Carriage of CMV together with the relevant HLA was identifiable through cumulative public TCR beta family frequency.

TCRdb reanalysed the reads using MiXCR and keeps one entry per CDR3 protein. The sample lists 200,000 to 300,000 distinct CDR3 sequences, approximately 13% occurring once. V lost 5 bases and J lost 4, with 8 bases in between. The CDR3 runs 12 residues. This clonotype was detected many times. The antigen is not known. The sequence came from a human donor in good health (CMV status not recorded). Some clones in this sample may be carry-over from other donors' samples. Source material: PBMCs. J is TRBJ1-1 and V is TRBV12-3 or TRBV12-4; D remains unclear. In DNA form, the CDR3 reads TGTGCCAGCAGTCGAGATCTCACTGAAGCTTTCTTT. Its translation is CASSRDLTEAFF.